This T cell receptor beta chain was found in a study of cytomegalovirus exposure and HLA in healthy donors. The germline V gene encodes CDR1 LNHDA and CDR2 SQIVND (reference sequence). Trimming left V 5 bases short and J 0 bases short, with 17 bases between. This CDR3 spans 16 amino acids. It was with 60 Vbeta and 13 Jbeta primers that the PCR ran. Assay: immunoSEQ multiplex PCR; the TCRdb copy retains only in-frame clones and omits some. The sample consists of roughly 150,000 clones, 83% of them appearing once. The TCR sequence derives from a man in his fifties or sixties in good health and CMV-seropositive. The sequenced sample consisted of PBMCs. The chain has TRBV19 and TRBJ2-7; possibly TRBD2 for D (5 bases). CDR3: CASSFRLAGLSYEQYF. Written as DNA, the CDR3 is TGTGCCAGTAGTTTCCGTTTAGCAGGACTCTCCTACGAGCAGTACTTC.